This T cell receptor beta chain was sequenced for a study of cytomegalovirus exposure and HLA in healthy donors. This PCR relied on a set of 60 Vbeta primers and 13 Jbeta primers. The protocol was immunoSEQ multiplex PCR, while the TCRdb copy is restricted to in-frame clones and leaves out a portion. The sample records about 130,000 clones, roughly four fifths being singletons. Trimming took off 5 bases at V and 4 bases at J, with 17 bases between the two ends. This CDR3 is built from 15 residues. Germline CDR1 and CDR2: SGHTA and FQGTGA. The V gene is TRBV7-3, the J gene TRBJ1-2, with D tentatively TRBD1 (6 bases). This TCR derives from a man aged 25 to 40 in good health and CMV-seronegative. The sequenced material came from PBMCs. The CDR3 DNA sequence: TGTGCCAGCAGCCCTAATATGGGGGCGCCCTATGGCTACACCTTC. It translates to CASSPNMGAPYGYTF.